This T cell receptor beta chain comes out of a study of shared clonotypes between healthy human individuals. In the study overall: Three plates were used per donor for CD4 naive, three for CD4 memory, two for CD8 naive and one for CD8 memory.

Germline values: CDR1 MNHEY, CDR2 SMNVEV (reference sequence). Germline trimming cut 3 bases from V and 4 bases from J; bases unmatched to any gene: 4. CDR3 length: 14 residues. Study findings and constraints: Owing to a small donor count, the genetic and exposure-history diversity represented was limited.

Only in-frame clones appear in the TCRdb table, and some are missing; sequencing was by immunoSEQ multiplex PCR. The sample holds just over 2,000,000 clones; approximately 95% are singletons and the top ten take around 1.1%. Concerning this clone itself: As yet, its antigen is unknown.

CD45RO negativity and positive selection for CCR7 defined naive CD8 cells, a population that excluded terminally differentiated effector memory CD45RA+ cells. This sequence joins TRBV27 and TRBJ1-2; 8 bases fit TRBD1. This TCR was recovered from a man younger than 30 in good health. Material: naive CD8+ T cells sorted from blood. The CDR3, as DNA: TGTGCCAGCAGTTTCTCCGGGACAGGCTATGGCTACACCTTC. Protein sequence: CASSFSGTGYGYTF.